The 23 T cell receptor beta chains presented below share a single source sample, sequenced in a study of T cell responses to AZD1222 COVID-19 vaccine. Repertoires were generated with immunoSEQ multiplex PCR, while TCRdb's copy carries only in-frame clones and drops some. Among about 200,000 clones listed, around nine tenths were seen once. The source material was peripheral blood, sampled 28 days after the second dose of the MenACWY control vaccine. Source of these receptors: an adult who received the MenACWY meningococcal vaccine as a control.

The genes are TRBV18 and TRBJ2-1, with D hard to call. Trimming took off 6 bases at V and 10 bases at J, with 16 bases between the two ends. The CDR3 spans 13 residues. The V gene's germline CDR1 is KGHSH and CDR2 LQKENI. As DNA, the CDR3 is TGTGCCAGCTCCCGAAAAGAGATAGGCGAGCAGTTCTTC. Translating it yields CASSRKEIGEQFF.

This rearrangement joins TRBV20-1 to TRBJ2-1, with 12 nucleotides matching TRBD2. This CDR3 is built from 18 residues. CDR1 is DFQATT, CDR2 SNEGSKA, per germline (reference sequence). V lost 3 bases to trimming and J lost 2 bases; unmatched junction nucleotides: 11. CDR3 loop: CSASVLGLAGGTYNEQFF. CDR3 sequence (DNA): TGCAGTGCTAGTGTTCTGGGACTAGCGGGCGGAACCTACAATGAGCAGTTCTTC.

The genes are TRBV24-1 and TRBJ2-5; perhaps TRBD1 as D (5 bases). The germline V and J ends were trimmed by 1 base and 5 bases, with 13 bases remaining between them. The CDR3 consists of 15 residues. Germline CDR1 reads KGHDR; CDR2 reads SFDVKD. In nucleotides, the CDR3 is TGTGCCACCAGTGATTTCGGGCAGGGCCTCGAGACCCAGTACTTC. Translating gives CATSDFGQGLETQYF.

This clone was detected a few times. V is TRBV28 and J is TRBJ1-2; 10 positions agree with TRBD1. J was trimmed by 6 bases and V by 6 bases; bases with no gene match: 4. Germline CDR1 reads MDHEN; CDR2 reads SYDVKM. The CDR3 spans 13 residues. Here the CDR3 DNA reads TGTGCCAGCAGCCCGGGACAGGGGAATGGCTACACCTTC. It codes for CASSPGQGNGYTF.

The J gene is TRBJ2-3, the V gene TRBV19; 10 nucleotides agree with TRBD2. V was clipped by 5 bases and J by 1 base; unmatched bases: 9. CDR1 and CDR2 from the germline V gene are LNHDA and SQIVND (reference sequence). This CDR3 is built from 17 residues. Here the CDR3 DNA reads TGTGCCAGTAGTCCACTCCCCGGGACTAGCGGCACAGATACGCAGTATTTT. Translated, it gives CASSPLPGTSGTDTQYF.

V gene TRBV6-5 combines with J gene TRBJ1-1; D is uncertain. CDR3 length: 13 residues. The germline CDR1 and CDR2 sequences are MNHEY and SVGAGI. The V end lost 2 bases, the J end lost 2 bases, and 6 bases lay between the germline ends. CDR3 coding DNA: TGTGCCAGCAGTTACCGCTTTAACACTGAAGCTTTCTTT. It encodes CASSYRFNTEAFF.

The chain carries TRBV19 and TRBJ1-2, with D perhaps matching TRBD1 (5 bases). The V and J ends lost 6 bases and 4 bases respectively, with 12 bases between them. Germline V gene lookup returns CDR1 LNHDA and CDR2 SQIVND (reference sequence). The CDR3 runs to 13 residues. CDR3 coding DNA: TGTGCCAGTAGACAAGAGGGGCTCTATGGCTACACCTTC. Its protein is CASRQEGLYGYTF.

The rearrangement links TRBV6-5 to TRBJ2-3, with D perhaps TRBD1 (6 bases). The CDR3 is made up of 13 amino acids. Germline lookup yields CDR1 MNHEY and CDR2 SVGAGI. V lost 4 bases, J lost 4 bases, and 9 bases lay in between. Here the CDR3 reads CASSLYRADTQYF. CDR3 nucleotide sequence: TGTGCCAGCAGTTTATACAGGGCAGATACGCAGTATTTT.

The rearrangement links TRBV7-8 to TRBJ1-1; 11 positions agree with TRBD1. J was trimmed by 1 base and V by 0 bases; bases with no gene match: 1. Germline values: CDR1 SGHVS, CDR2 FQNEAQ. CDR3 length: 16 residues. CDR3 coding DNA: TGTGCCAGCAGCTTAGCCGGGACAGGGGGGAACACTGAAGCTTTCTTT. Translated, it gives CASSLAGTGGNTEAFF.

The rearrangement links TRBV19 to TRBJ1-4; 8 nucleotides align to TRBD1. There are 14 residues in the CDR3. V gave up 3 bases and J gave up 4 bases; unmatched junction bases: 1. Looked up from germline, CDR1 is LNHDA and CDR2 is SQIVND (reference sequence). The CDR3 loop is CASSMTGDNEKLFF. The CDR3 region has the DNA TGTGCCAGTAGTATGACAGGGGATAATGAAAAACTGTTTTTT.

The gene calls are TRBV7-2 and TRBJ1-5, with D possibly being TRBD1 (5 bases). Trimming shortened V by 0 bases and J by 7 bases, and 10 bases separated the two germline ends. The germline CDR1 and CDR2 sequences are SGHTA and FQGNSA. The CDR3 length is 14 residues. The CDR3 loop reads CASSLAWGDQPQHF. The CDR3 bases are TGTGCCAGCAGCTTAGCGTGGGGGGACCAGCCCCAGCATTTT.

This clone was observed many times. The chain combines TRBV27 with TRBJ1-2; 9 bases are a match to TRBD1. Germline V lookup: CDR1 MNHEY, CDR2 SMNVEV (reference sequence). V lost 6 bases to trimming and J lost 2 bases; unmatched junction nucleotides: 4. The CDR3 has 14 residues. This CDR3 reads CASRIQGANYGYTF. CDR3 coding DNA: TGTGCCAGCAGAATACAGGGGGCGAACTATGGCTACACCTTC.

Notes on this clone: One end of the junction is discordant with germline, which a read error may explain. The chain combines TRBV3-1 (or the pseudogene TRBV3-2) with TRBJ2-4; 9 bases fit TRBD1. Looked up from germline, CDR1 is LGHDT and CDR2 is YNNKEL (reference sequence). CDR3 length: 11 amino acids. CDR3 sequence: CASSPGQGLFF. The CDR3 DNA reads TGTGCCAGCAGCCCGGGACAGGGTCTGTTCTTC.

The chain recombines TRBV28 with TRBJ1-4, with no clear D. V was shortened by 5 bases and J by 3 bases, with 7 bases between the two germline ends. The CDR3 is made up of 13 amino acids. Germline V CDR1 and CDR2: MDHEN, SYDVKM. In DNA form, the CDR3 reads TGTGCCAGCAGTCTTCGAGCTAATGAAAAACTGTTTTTT. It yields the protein CASSLRANEKLFF.

CDR3 in amino acids: CASSPSRSRGRSDTQYF. CDR3 in DNA: TGTGCCAGTAGTCCATCTCGGAGCAGGGGGCGGTCAGATACGCAGTATTTT. J is TRBJ2-3 and V is TRBV19; TRBD1 matches 8 bases. The CDR3 runs 17 residues. J lost 4 bases, V lost 5 bases, and 14 bases had no gene match. Germline CDR1 LNHDA, CDR2 SQIVND (reference sequence).

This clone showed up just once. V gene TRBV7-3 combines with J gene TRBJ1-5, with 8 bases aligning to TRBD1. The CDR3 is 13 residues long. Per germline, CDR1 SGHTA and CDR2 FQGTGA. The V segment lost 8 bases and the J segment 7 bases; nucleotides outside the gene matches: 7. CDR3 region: CASGQGVNQPQHF. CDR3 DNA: TGTGCCAGCGGACAGGGAGTAAACCAGCCCCAGCATTTT.

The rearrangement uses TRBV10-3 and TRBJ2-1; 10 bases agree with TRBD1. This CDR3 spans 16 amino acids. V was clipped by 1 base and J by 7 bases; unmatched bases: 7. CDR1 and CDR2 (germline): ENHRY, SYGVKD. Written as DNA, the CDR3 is TGTGCCATCAGTGAGTATCGACAGGGGGCGTCGAATGAGCAGTTCTTC. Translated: CAISEYRQGASNEQFF.

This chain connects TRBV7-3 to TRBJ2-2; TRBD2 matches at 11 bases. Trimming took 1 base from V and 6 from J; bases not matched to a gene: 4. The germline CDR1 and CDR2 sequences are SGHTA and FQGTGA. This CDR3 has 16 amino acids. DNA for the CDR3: TGTGCCAGCAGCTTAAAACTAGCGGGAGCTGCCGGGGAGCTGTTTTTT. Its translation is CASSLKLAGAAGELFF.

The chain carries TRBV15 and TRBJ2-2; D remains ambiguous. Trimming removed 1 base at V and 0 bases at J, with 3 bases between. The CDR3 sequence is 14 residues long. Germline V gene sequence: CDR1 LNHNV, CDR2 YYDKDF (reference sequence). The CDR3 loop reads CATSRGTNTGELFF. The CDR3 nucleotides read TGTGCCACCAGCAGAGGCACGAACACCGGGGAGCTGTTTTTT.

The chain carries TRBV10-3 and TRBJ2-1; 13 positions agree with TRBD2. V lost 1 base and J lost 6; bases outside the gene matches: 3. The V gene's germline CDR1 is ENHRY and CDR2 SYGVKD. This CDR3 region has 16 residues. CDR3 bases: TGTGCCATCAGTGAGTGGGGACTAGCGGGAACCAATGAGCAGTTCTTC. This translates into CAISEWGLAGTNEQFF.

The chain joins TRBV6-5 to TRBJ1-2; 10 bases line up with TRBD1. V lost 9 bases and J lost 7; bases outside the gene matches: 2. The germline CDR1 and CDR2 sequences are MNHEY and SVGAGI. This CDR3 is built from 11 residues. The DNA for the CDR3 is TGTGCCAGTAGACAGGGGGCTGGCTACACCTTC. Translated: CASRQGAGYTF.

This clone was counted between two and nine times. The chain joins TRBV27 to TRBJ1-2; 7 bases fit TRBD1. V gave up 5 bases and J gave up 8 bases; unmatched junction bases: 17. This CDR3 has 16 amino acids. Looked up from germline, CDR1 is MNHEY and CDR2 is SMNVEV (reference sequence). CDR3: CASSPQANTGVGGYTF. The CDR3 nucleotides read TGTGCCAGCAGTCCCCAGGCCAACACAGGGGTAGGAGGCTACACCTTC.

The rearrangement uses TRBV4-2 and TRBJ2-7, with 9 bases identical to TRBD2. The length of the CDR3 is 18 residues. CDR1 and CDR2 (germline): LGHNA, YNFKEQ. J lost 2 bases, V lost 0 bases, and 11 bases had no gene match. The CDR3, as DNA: TGTGCCAGCAGCCAAGATGGATTCTCGCGGGAGGGTCCCTACGAGCAGTACTTC. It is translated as CASSQDGFSREGPYEQYF.